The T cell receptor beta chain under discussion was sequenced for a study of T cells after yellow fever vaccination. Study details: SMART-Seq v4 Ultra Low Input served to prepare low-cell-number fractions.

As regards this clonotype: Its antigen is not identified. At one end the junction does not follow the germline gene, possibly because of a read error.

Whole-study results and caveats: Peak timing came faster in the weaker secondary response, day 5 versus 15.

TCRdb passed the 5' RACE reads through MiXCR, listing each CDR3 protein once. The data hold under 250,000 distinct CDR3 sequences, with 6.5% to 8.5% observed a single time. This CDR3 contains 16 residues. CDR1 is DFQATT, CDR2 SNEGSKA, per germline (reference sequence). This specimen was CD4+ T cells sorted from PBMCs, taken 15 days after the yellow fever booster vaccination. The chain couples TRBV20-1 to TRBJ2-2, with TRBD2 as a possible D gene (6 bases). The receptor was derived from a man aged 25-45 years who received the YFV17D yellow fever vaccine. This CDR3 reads CRHPEWDSRPTGEPFF. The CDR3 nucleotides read TGCAGGCATCCAGAGTGGGACTCAAGGCCTACCGGGGAGCCGTTTTTT.